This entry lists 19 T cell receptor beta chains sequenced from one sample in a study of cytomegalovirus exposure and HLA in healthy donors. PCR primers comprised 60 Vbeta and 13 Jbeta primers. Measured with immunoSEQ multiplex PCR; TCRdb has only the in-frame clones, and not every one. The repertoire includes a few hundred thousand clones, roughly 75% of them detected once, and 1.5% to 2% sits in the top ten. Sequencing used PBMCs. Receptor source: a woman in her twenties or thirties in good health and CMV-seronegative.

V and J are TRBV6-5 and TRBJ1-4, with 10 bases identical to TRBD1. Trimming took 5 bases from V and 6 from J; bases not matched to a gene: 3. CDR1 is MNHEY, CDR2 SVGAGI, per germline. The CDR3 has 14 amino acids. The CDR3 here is CASSRDRGDEKLFF. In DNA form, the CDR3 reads TGTGCCAGCAGTCGGGACAGGGGCGATGAAAAACTGTTTTTT.

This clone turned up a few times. The CDR3 is CASSLWALTYGYTF. The CDR3 DNA reads as TGTGCCAGTAGTCTGTGGGCGCTGACCTATGGCTACACCTTC. The V and J genes are TRBV19 and TRBJ1-2; D not certain. In germline, CDR1 is LNHDA, CDR2 SQIVND (reference sequence). The CDR3 sequence is 14 residues long. Between the trimmed V and J ends, which lost 5 bases and 4 bases, there was a span of 14 bases.

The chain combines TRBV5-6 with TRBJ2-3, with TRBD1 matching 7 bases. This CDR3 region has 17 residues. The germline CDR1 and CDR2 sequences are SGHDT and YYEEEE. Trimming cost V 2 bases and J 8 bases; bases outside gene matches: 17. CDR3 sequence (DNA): TGTGCCAGCAGCTTCCCTATCGACAGGGACCTTCTTTCTACGCAGTATTTT. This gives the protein CASSFPIDRDLLSTQYF.

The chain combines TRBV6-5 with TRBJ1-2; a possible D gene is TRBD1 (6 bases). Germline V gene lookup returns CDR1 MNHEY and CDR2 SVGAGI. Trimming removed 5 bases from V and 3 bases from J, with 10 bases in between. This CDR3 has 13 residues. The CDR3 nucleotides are TGTGCCAGCAGTGAATACAGGGACTATGGCTACACCTTC. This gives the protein CASSEYRDYGYTF.

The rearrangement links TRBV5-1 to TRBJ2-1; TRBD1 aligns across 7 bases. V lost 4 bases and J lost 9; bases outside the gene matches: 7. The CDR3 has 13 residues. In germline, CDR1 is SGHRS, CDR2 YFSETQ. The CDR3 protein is CASSLGQAGEQFF. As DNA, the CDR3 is TGCGCCAGCAGCCTTGGACAGGCCGGTGAGCAGTTCTTC.

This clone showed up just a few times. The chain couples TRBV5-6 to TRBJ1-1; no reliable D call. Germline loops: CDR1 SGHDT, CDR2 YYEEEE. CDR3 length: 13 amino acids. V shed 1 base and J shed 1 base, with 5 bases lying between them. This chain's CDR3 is CASSLFQNTEAFF. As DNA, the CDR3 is TGTGCCAGCAGCTTGTTCCAGAACACTGAAGCTTTCTTT.

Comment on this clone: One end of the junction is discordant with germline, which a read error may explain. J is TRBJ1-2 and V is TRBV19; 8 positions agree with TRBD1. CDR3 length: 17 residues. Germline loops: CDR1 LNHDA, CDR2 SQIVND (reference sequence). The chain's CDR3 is CVSSGQDRQGYYDGYTF. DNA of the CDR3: TGTGTCAGTAGTGGTCAGGATCGACAGGGGTACTACGATGGCTACACCTTC.

CDR3 loop: CASSLELYSSYEQYF. The CDR3 coding sequence is TGTGCCAGCAGCTTAGAGCTCTACTCCTCCTACGAGCAGTACTTC. The V and J genes are TRBV7-8 and TRBJ2-7; no reliable D call. CDR3 length: 15 residues. Trimming took off 1 base at V and 0 bases at J, with 10 bases between the two ends. Germline CDR1 and CDR2: SGHVS and FQNEAQ.

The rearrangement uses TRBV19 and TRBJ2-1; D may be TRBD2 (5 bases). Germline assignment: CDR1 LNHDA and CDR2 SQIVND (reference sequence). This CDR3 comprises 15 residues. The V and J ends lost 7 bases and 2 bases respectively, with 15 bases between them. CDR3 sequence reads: CASKVTGSTYNEQFF. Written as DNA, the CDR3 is TGTGCCAGTAAGGTCACGGGAAGTACCTACAATGAGCAGTTCTTC.

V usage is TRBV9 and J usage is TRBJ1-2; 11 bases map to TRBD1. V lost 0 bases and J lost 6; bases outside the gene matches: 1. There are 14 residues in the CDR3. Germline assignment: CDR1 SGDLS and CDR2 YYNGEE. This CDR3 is CASSVADRGHGYTF. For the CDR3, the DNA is TGTGCCAGCAGCGTAGCGGACAGGGGGCATGGCTACACCTTC. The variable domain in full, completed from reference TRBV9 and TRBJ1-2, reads DSGVTQTPKHLITATGQRVTLRCSPRSGDLSVYWYQQSLDQGLQFLIQYYNGEERAKGNILERFSAQQFPDLHSELNLSSLELGDSALYFCASSVADRGHGYTFGSGTRLTVV.

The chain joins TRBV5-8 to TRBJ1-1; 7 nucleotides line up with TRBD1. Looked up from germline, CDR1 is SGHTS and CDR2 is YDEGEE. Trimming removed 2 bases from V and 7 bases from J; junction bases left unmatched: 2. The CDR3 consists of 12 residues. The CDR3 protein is CASSFRQGEAFF. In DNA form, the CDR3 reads TGTGCCAGCAGCTTCCGACAGGGTGAAGCTTTCTTT. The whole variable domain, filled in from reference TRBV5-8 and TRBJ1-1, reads EAGVTQSPTHLIKTRGQQATLRCSPISGHTSVYWYQQALGLGLQFLLWYDEGEERNRGNFPPRFSGRQFPNYSSELNVNALELEDSALYLCASSFRQGEAFFGQGTRLTVV.

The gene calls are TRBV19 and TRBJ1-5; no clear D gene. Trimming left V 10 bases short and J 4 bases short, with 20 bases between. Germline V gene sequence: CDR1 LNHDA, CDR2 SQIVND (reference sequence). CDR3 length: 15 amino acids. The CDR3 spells CAIPAARGRNQPQHF. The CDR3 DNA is TGTGCCATCCCGGCGGCGAGAGGGAGGAATCAGCCCCAGCATTTT.

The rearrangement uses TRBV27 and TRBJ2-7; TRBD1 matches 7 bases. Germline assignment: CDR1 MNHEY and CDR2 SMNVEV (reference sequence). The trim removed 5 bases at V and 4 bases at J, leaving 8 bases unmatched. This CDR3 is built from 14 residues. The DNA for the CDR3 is TGTGCCAGCAGTCCGTCCCGGGACAGATACGAGCAGTACTTC. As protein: CASSPSRDRYEQYF.

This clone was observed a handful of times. CDR3 nucleotide sequence: TGTGCCAGCAGTTATCAGGGGTTCCTCGCGGGCGGGGAGCTGTTTTTT. As protein: CASSYQGFLAGGELFF. The V call is TRBV6-5, the J call TRBJ2-2, with D tentatively TRBD1 (6 bases). The CDR3 length is 16 residues. Trimming removed 3 bases from V and 7 bases from J, with 18 bases in between. Germline CDR1 reads MNHEY; CDR2 reads SVGAGI.

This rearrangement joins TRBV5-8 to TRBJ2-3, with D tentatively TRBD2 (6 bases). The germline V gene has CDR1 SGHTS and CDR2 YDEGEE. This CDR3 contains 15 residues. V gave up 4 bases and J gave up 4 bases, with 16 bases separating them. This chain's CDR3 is CASSQTSHGADTQYF. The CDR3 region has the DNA TGTGCCAGCAGCCAAACTAGCCATGGCGCAGATACGCAGTATTTT.

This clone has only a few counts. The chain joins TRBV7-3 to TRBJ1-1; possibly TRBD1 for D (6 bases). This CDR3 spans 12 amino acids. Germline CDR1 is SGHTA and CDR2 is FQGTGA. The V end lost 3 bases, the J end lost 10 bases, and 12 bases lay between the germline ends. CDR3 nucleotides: TGTGCCAGCAGCTTCTCAGGGGAGGGAGCTTTCTTT. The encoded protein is CASSFSGEGAFF.

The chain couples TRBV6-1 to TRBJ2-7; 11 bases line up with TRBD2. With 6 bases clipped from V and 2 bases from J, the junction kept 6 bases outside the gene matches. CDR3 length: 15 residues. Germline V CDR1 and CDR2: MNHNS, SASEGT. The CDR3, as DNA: TGTGCCAGCAGCCCTATTAGCGGGGGGGCCTACGAGCAGTACTTC. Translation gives CASSPISGGAYEQYF.

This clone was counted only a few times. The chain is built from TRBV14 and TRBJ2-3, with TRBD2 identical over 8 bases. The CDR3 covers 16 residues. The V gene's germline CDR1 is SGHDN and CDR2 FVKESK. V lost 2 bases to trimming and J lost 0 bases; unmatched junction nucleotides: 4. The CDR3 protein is CASSQFRLASTDTQYF. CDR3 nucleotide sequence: TGTGCCAGCAGCCAATTTAGACTAGCGAGCACAGATACGCAGTATTTT.

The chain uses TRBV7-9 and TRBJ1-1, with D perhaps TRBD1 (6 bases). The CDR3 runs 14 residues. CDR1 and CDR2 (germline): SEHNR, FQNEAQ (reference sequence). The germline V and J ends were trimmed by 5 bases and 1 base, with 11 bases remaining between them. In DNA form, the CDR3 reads TGTGCCAGCAGCAAGGGGGGGCGGAACACTGAAGCTTTCTTT. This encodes CASSKGGRNTEAFF.